These 13 T cell receptor beta chains originate from one sample sequenced in a study of shared clonotypes between healthy human individuals. Clones were sequenced by immunoSEQ multiplex PCR, and TCRdb holds only the in-frame ones, with some missing. This sample has some 530,000 clones; around 73% occur once, and the top ten carry approximately 12%. Specimen: PBMCs. These receptors all stem from a woman in her thirties or forties in good health. Some clones in this sample may be carry-over from other donors' samples.

This chain joins TRBV2 and TRBJ1-2, with D possibly TRBD1 on 5 matching bases. Germline assignment: CDR1 SNHLY and CDR2 FYNNEI. This CDR3 has 13 amino acids. Trimming took 4 bases from V and 2 from J, leaving 8 bases between them. CDR3 sequence: CASSGDLNYGYTF. The CDR3 DNA reads as TGTGCCAGCAGTGGGGACCTGAACTATGGCTACACCTTC.

CDR3 amino acids: CASSIDRFNQPQHF. CDR3 sequence (DNA): TGTGCCAGTAGTATCGACAGGTTCAATCAGCCCCAGCATTTT. The genes are TRBV19 and TRBJ1-5; D may be TRBD1 (6 bases). V lost 3 bases and J lost 3, with 9 bases in between. Looked up from germline, CDR1 is LNHDA and CDR2 is SQIVND (reference sequence). The CDR3 consists of 14 residues.

In regard to this clone: Within the sample, other DNA sequences also encode this same CDR3. This chain links TRBV18 with TRBJ1-3, with no clear D. Trimming shortened V by 0 bases and J by 0 bases, and 6 bases separated the two germline ends. Germline V gives CDR1 KGHSH, CDR2 LQKENI. This CDR3 is built from 15 residues. In nucleotides, the CDR3 is TGTGCCAGCTCACCACCCGGCGGCTCTGGAAACACCATATATTTT. The encoded protein is CASSPPGGSGNTIYF.

The J gene is TRBJ2-7, the V gene TRBV27; D not resolved. The CDR3 is 17 residues long. Trimming left V 3 bases short and J 2 bases short, with 20 bases between. Germline assignment: CDR1 MNHEY and CDR2 SMNVEV (reference sequence). The CDR3 here is CASSFLGSRADPYEQYF. The CDR3 DNA sequence: TGTGCCAGCAGTTTTCTCGGCTCTAGGGCGGACCCCTACGAGCAGTACTTC.

The V and J genes are TRBV25-1 and TRBJ2-1; D call uncertain. This CDR3 is 13 amino acids long. Trimming took off 8 bases at V and 1 base at J, with 9 bases between the two ends. Germline lookup yields CDR1 MGHDK and CDR2 SYGVNS. CDR3 in amino acids: CASGVYSYNEQFF. The DNA of the CDR3 is TGTGCCAGCGGGGTGTATTCCTACAATGAGCAGTTCTTC.

The J gene is TRBJ2-3, the V gene TRBV15; 12 nucleotides match TRBD2. Trimming took 3 bases from V and 5 from J; bases not matched to a gene: 9. The CDR3 has 17 residues. CDR1 is LNHNV and CDR2 is YYDKDF in the germline V gene (reference sequence). CDR3 protein: CATSRTGLAGYQDTQYF. In DNA form, the CDR3 reads TGTGCCACCAGCAGGACCGGACTAGCGGGATACCAAGATACGCAGTATTTT.

The rearrangement joins TRBV7-2 to TRBJ1-5, with TRBD1 identical over 9 bases. V shed 5 bases, J shed 4 bases, and the junction held 12 bases outside the gene matches. This CDR3 comprises 17 residues. The germline V gene has CDR1 SGHTA and CDR2 FQGNSA. CDR3 DNA: TGTGCCAGCAGCCGGGACTCGGCACAGGGGGCAAATCAGCCCCAGCATTTT. Its translation: CASSRDSAQGANQPQHF.

The rearrangement joins TRBV15 to TRBJ1-1, with a weak D call TRBD1 (5 bases). V lost 0 bases and J 6 bases, leaving 17 bases between the germline ends. Per germline, CDR1 LNHNV and CDR2 YYDKDF (reference sequence). The CDR3 is 16 residues long. CDR3 protein: CATSRDPRGGYPEAFF. The CDR3 DNA follows: TGTGCCACCAGCAGAGATCCTAGGGGTGGATACCCTGAAGCTTTCTTT.

The chain has TRBV21-1 and TRBJ2-3. TRBV21-1 is reported as a pseudogene. CDR3 size: 16 residues. The CDR3 spells CASSKWVPPDTDTQYF. The CDR3 nucleotides are TGTGCCAGCAGCAAATGGGTCCCCCCCGATACAGATACGCAGTATTTT.

The chain couples TRBV5-1 to TRBJ2-3; 13 bases agree with TRBD2. The CDR3 consists of 17 residues. Germline CDR1 reads SGHRS; CDR2 reads YFSETQ. V gave up 0 bases and J gave up 3 bases; unmatched junction bases: 4. The CDR3 spells CASSLGLAGGATDTQYF. The CDR3, as DNA: TGCGCCAGCAGCTTGGGACTAGCGGGAGGTGCGACAGATACGCAGTATTTT. The full variable domain, in which reference TRBV5-1 and TRBJ2-3 provide the parts outside the CDR3, is KAGVTQTPRYLIKTRGQQVTLSCSPISGHRSVSWYQQTPGQGLQFLFEYFSETQRNKGNFPGRFSGRQFSNSRSEMNVSTLELGDSALYLCASSLGLAGGATDTQYFGPGTRLTVL.

The rearrangement uses TRBV6-1 and TRBJ2-7; 9 bases agree with TRBD1. The ends lost 5 bases at V and 1 base at J; junction bases unmatched: 6. The CDR3 has 15 residues. Germline assignment: CDR1 MNHNS and CDR2 SASEGT. The CDR3 DNA reads TGTGCCAGCAGTCCATCCGGGACAGGGTCCTACGAGCAGTACTTC. Amino acids: CASSPSGTGSYEQYF.

CDR3 region: CASSAQGGDYGYTF. The CDR3 region has the DNA TGCGCCAGCAGCGCACAGGGAGGGGACTATGGCTACACCTTC. The chain recombines TRBV5-1 with TRBJ1-2; TRBD1 might be the D (6 bases). V was trimmed by 4 bases and J by 3 bases, leaving 13 bases between them. The CDR3 extends over 14 amino acids. Germline V gene sequence: CDR1 SGHRS, CDR2 YFSETQ.

The genes are TRBV29-1 and TRBJ2-7; 8 bases are a match to TRBD1. J lost 0 bases, V lost 7 bases, and 5 bases had no gene match. CDR3 length: 13 residues. Germline-derived CDR1 and CDR2 are SQVTM and ANQGSEA. The CDR3 coding sequence is TGCAGCGCCGTGGACAGGGTCTCCTACGAGCAGTACTTC. It specifies CSAVDRVSYEQYF.